The 18 T cell receptor beta chains below were found in one sample sequenced in a study of identical twins. One entry per CDR3 protein results from TCRdb running MiXCR on the 5' RACE reads. The data show 570,000 or so distinct CDR3 sequences, roughly 9.9% seen once. The data were also submitted as part of a second study, on yellow fever vaccine responses in identical twins.

Sequenced material: PBMCs. The source is a woman under 30 in good health.

The chain joins TRBV20-1 to TRBJ2-3; D is uncertain. Trimming removed 0 bases from V and 2 bases from J, with 6 bases in between. Germline V gene data show CDR1 as DFQATT and CDR2 as SNEGSKA (reference sequence). The CDR3 is made up of 13 amino acids. The chain's CDR3 is CSARDRYTDTQYF. In DNA form, the CDR3 reads TGCAGTGCTAGAGATCGCTACACAGATACGCAGTATTTT.

This clonotype turned up a few times. The rearrangement joins TRBV6-5 to TRBJ1-2; the D is unclear. Germline V lookup: CDR1 MNHEY, CDR2 SVGAGI. CDR3 length: 15 amino acids. The V and J ends lost 4 bases and 6 bases respectively, with 18 bases between them. Here the CDR3 DNA reads TGTGCCAGCAGTTCCCCCGACGCCAACCGGGATGGCTACACCTTC. Its translation: CASSSPDANRDGYTF.

This clonotype turned up a few times. The chain has TRBV27 and TRBJ2-2, with D unclear. The germline V gene has CDR1 MNHEY and CDR2 SMNVEV (reference sequence). The V and J ends lost 1 base and 1 base respectively, with 10 bases between them. This CDR3 comprises 16 residues. The CDR3 nucleotides read TGTGCCAGCAGTTTATGGGGTAGCTTGAACACCGGGGAGCTGTTTTTT. Amino acid sequence: CASSLWGSLNTGELFF.

This clonotype was counted only a few times. This CDR3 reads CSAPSGGSTDTQYF. The CDR3 DNA is TGCAGTGCCCCTAGCGGGGGAAGCACAGATACGCAGTATTTT. This sequence joins TRBV20-1 and TRBJ2-3, with 10 nucleotides matching TRBD2. V lost 6 bases, J lost 0 bases, and 3 bases stayed unmatched. CDR1 is DFQATT and CDR2 is SNEGSKA in the germline V gene (reference sequence). The CDR3 totals 14 residues.

Many counts were recorded for this clonotype. Here the CDR3 reads CATRPSGANVLTF. CDR3 DNA: TGTGCCACAAGGCCCTCTGGGGCCAACGTCCTGACTTTC. This chain joins TRBV6-1 and TRBJ2-6, with D unresolved. Per germline, CDR1 MNHNS and CDR2 SASEGT. This CDR3 comprises 13 residues. Trimming stripped 10 bases from V and 0 bases from J, with 7 bases between.

This clonotype was detected many times. V gene TRBV28 combines with J gene TRBJ2-2; no definite D call. CDR1 is MDHEN and CDR2 is SYDVKM in the germline V gene. Trimming took off 6 bases at V and 6 bases at J, with 14 bases between the two ends. The CDR3 loop spans 14 amino acids. CDR3 in DNA: TGTGCCAGCAGAGAGGCAGGTCCATCCGGGGAGCTGTTTTTT. It specifies CASREAGPSGELFF.

This clonotype was seen at least ten times. The rearrangement links TRBV10-3 to TRBJ1-4; D uncertain. CDR3 length: 12 amino acids. V gave up 5 bases and J gave up 6 bases, with 7 bases separating them. Germline CDR1 and CDR2: ENHRY and SYGVKD. This chain's CDR3 is CAISSTDEKLFF. The CDR3 coding sequence is TGTGCCATCAGTTCCACGGATGAAAAACTGTTTTTT.

This clonotype was recorded at least ten times. V gene TRBV5-1 combines with J gene TRBJ2-5; 8 nucleotides match TRBD2. J was trimmed by 2 bases and V by 3 bases; bases with no gene match: 3. The CDR3 contains 14 residues. CDR1 is SGHRS, CDR2 YFSETQ, per germline. CDR3 in amino acids: CASSSRGGQETQYF. The CDR3 DNA follows: TGCGCCAGCAGCTCCCGGGGGGGGCAAGAGACCCAGTACTTC.

This clonotype was counted only a few times. The genes are TRBV27 and TRBJ2-7, with D perhaps TRBD1 (7 bases). V was shortened by 5 bases and J by 5 bases, with 16 bases between the two germline ends. CDR3 length equals 14 residues. Germline CDR1 and CDR2: MNHEY and SMNVEV (reference sequence). CDR3 amino acids: CASSLSGGFNEQYF. The CDR3 DNA sequence: TGTGCCAGCAGTCTCTCAGGGGGGTTTAACGAGCAGTACTTC.

Concerning this clonotype: Given the absence of the conserved phenylalanine or tryptophan at the CDR3 end, a read error is likely. V usage is TRBV25-1 and J usage is TRBJ2-7; 9 bases agree with TRBD1. This CDR3 comprises 13 residues. The germline gives CDR1 MGHDK, CDR2 SYGVNS. With V trimmed by 6 bases and J by 6 bases, 6 bases remained unmatched. CDR3 nucleotide sequence: TGTGCCAGCAGAGGACAGGGGCAGGGCGAGCAGTACTAC. It codes for CASRGQGQGEQYY.

This clonotype was detected many times. The rearrangement uses TRBV20-1 and TRBJ1-5, with TRBD1 as a possible D gene (6 bases). The germline V and J ends were trimmed by 1 base and 4 bases, with 14 bases remaining between them. This CDR3 has 15 residues. Germline V gives CDR1 DFQATT, CDR2 SNEGSKA (reference sequence). The CDR3 nucleotides are TGCAGTGCTAGAGCCGGGGGGGCCGAGAATCAGCCCCAGCATTTT. Translation gives CSARAGGAENQPQHF.

This clonotype was detected ten times or more. The V and J genes are TRBV7-2 and TRBJ2-7; 14 bases line up with TRBD2. Looked up from germline, CDR1 is SGHTA and CDR2 is FQGNSA. Trimming took 5 bases from V and 6 from J; bases not matched to a gene: 6. The CDR3 extends over 15 amino acids. The CDR3 loop is CASSPGTSGRGEQYF. Here the CDR3 DNA reads TGTGCCAGCAGCCCGGGGACTAGCGGGAGAGGCGAGCAGTACTTC. Drawing the rest from reference TRBV7-2 and TRBJ2-7, the complete variable domain is GAGVSQSPSNKVTEKGKDVELRCDPISGHTALYWYRQSLGQGLEFLIYFQGNSAPDKSGLPSDRFSAERTGGSVSTLTIQRTQQEDSAVYLCASSPGTSGRGEQYFGPGTRLTVT.

The V gene is TRBV7-9, the J gene TRBJ2-7; TRBD1 aligns across 7 bases. Germline CDR1 SEHNR, CDR2 FQNEAQ (reference sequence). The CDR3 covers 15 residues. The V segment lost 4 bases and the J segment 2 bases; nucleotides outside the gene matches: 8. The DNA of the CDR3 is TGTGCCAGCAGCTCCCCGATAACAGGGGCCTACGAGCAGTACTTC. It is translated as CASSSPITGAYEQYF.

This clonotype came up a few times. Here the CDR3 DNA reads TGCAGTGCTAGGTCCATGAGATCAGGCGCCACTGAGCAGTTCTTC. This codes for CSARSMRSGATEQFF. J is TRBJ2-1 and V is TRBV20-1; unclear D gene. The CDR3 consists of 15 residues. Trimming pared 3 bases from V and 9 bases from J, leaving 21 bases between. Germline-derived CDR1 and CDR2 are DFQATT and SNEGSKA (reference sequence).

V and J are TRBV7-9 and TRBJ2-7; 8 bases line up with TRBD1. Germline V lookup: CDR1 SEHNR, CDR2 FQNEAQ (reference sequence). Unmatched junction bases numbered 4, after V lost 0 bases and J lost 6 bases. This CDR3 is built from 14 residues. CDR3: CASSLAIGQGEQYF. The DNA for the CDR3 is TGTGCCAGCAGCTTAGCGATCGGACAGGGCGAGCAGTACTTC.

This clonotype was counted only a few times. This sequence joins TRBV24-1 and TRBJ2-5, with 10 positions matching TRBD1. The CDR3 has 15 residues. Germline CDR1 KGHDR, CDR2 SFDVKD. V shed 4 bases and J 3 bases; nucleotides not matched to a gene: 4. In nucleotides, the CDR3 is TGTGCCACCAGTGACGCCGGGACAGGGGAAGAGACCCAGTACTTC. It translates to CATSDAGTGEETQYF.

This clonotype was detected ten times or more. This sequence joins TRBV5-1 and TRBJ1-1, with D possibly being TRBD1 (5 bases). The CDR3 is 13 amino acids. Germline-derived CDR1 and CDR2 are SGHRS and YFSETQ. Between the trimmed V and J ends, which lost 7 bases and 2 bases, there was a span of 12 bases. CDR3 DNA: TGCGCCAGCTGCCTAAGGGGCAACACTGAAGCTTTCTTT. Translating gives CASCLRGNTEAFF. Based on the CDR3 plus reference TRBV5-1 and TRBJ1-1, the full variable domain is KAGVTQTPRYLIKTRGQQVTLSCSPISGHRSVSWYQQTPGQGLQFLFEYFSETQRNKGNFPGRFSGRQFSNSRSEMNVSTLELGDSALYLCASCLRGNTEAFFGQGTRLTVV.

The rearrangement joins TRBV5-6 to TRBJ2-2, with D perhaps TRBD1 (6 bases). The CDR3 totals 18 residues. The V end lost 0 bases, the J end lost 4 bases, and 19 bases lay between the germline ends. The germline V gene encodes CDR1 SGHDT and CDR2 YYEEEE. This chain's CDR3 is CASSLGTDLFSVTGELFF. In DNA, the CDR3 is TGTGCCAGCAGCTTGGGGACAGATCTTTTCTCGGTCACCGGGGAGCTGTTTTTT.